This TCR beta chain appears in the sequencing data of a study of cytomegalovirus exposure and HLA in healthy donors. 60 Vbeta and 13 Jbeta primers were used in PCR. TCRdb keeps only in-frame clones here, not all; method: immunoSEQ multiplex PCR. The profile covers more than 95,000 clones, with about 80% appearing a single time and 11% taken by the ten largest. As concerns this clone: The antigen is undetermined.

Study-wide results and caveats: As a later analysis revealed, most CMV-associated TCR beta chains appeared HLA-restricted. In vitro assays verified that three CMV-associated chains recognized CMV antigens specifically. Researchers counted around 170 TCR beta chains as cytomegalovirus-associated.

Germline V gives CDR1 MNHEY, CDR2 SMNVEV (reference sequence). The ends lost 4 bases at V and 7 bases at J; junction bases unmatched: 7. CDR3 length: 14 amino acids. Sequenced sample: PBMCs. J is TRBJ2-4 and V is TRBV27; 7 bases fit TRBD1. The TCR comes from a man aged 25 to 45 in good health and CMV-seropositive. The CDR3 sequence is CASSSDRTGNIQYF. In nucleotides, the CDR3 is TGTGCCAGCAGTTCGGACAGGACCGGGAACATTCAGTACTTC.